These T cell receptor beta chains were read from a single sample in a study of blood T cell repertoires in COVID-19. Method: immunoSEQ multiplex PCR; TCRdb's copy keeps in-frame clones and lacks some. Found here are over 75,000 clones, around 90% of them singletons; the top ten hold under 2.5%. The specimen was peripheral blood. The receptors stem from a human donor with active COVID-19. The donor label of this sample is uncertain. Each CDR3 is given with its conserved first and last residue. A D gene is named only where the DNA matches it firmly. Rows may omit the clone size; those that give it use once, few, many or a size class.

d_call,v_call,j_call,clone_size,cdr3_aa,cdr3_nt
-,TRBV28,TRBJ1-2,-,CASSFMVSGLLYGYTF,TGTGCCAGCAGTTTCATGGTTTCAGGACTACTTTATGGCTACACCTTC
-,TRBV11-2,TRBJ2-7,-,CASSLGRAVNHEQYF,TGTGCCAGCAGCTTAGGGAGGGCGGTGAACCACGAGCAGTACTTC
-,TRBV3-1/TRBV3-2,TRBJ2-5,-,CASSLLGVGGAGETQYF,TGTGCCAGCAGCCTCCTAGGAGTGGGGGGGGCAGGGGAGACCCAGTACTTC
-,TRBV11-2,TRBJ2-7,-,CASSFGTLNYEQYF,TGTGCCAGCAGCTTTGGGACACTTAACTACGAGCAGTACTTC
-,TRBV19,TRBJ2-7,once,CASRSGTMYEQYF,TGTGCCAGTCGATCCGGGACAATGTACGAGCAGTACTTC
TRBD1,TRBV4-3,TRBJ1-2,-,CASSPGTDLNYGYTF,TGCGCCAGCAGCCCCGGGACAGATCTAAACTATGGCTACACCTTC
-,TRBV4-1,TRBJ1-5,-,CASSQDLPPRQERNQPQHF,TGCGCCAGCAGCCAAGATCTGCCGCCTCGACAGGAGAGAAATCAGCCCCAGCATTTT
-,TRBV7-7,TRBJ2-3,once,CASSPDTFTQYF,TGTGCTAGCAGCCCTGACACCTTCACGCAGTATTTT
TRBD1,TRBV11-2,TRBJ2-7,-,CASNHAPGQNSYEQYF,TGTGCCAGCAACCACGCACCGGGACAGAATTCCTACGAGCAGTACTTC
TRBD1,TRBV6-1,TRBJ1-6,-,CASSEALRTGSSSYNSPLHF,TGTGCCAGCAGTGAAGCCCTTCGGACAGGTTCGAGCTCCTATAATTCACCCCTCCACTTT
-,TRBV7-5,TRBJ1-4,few,CVRSLARGRVGEKLFF,TGTGTCAGAAGCTTAGCGAGGGGGCGCGTCGGTGAAAAACTGTTTTTT
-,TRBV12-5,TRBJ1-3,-,CASGLQGQSSGNTIYF,TGTGCTAGTGGTTTGCAAGGACAGAGCTCTGGAAACACCATATATTTT
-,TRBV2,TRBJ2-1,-,CASSEVETVTIYNEQFF,TGTGCCAGCAGTGAAGTCGAGACAGTAACGATTTACAATGAGCAGTTCTTC
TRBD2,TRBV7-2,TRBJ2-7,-,CASSLVRAGGAGYEQYF,TGTGCCAGCAGCTTAGTGCGGGCGGGAGGGGCTGGTTACGAGCAGTACTTC
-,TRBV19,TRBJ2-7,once,CASSLQDSYEQYF,TGTGCCAGTAGTCTTCAGGACTCCTACGAGCAGTACTTC
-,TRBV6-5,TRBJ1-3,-,CASRTRGPGNTIYF,TGTGCCAGCAGGACACGTGGGCCCGGAAACACCATATATTTT
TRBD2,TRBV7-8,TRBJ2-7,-,CASSFPQTSGRLYEQYF,TGTGCCAGCAGCTTCCCCCAGACTAGCGGGCGCCTCTACGAGCAGTACTTC
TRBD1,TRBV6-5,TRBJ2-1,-,CASSNGGQGRFF,TGTGCCAGCAGTAACGGGGGACAGGGCCGTTTCTTC
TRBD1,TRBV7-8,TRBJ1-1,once,CASSPSSGQGLEAFF,TGTGCCAGCAGTCCTAGTTCGGGACAGGGACTTGAAGCTTTCTTT
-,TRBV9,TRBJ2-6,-,CASSAGSQGYGANVLTF,TGTGCCAGCAGCGCCGGAAGCCAGGGGTATGGGGCCAACGTCCTGACTTTC
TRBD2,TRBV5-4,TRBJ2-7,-,CASSSGPTSGGTYEQYF,TGTGCCAGCAGCTCGGGCCCGACTAGCGGGGGGACCTACGAGCAGTACTTC
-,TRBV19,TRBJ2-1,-,CASSRERNEQFF,TGTGCCAGTAGTCGGGAACGAAATGAGCAGTTCTTC